The 9 T cell receptor beta chains reported below all come from one sample, sequenced in a study of shared T cell receptors in the human thymus. TCRdb's table, derived via immunoSEQ multiplex PCR, lists solely in-frame clones and lacks some. The sample includes hundreds of thousands of clones, roughly 90% of them seen just once. The same data also went into a second study, on human thymus T cells.

The sequenced sample consisted of thymocytes. These receptor sequences come from a boy in the first two years of life with a congenital heart defect.

The gene calls are TRBV27 and TRBJ2-6, with D perhaps TRBD2 (5 bases). Germline V lookup: CDR1 MNHEY, CDR2 SMNVEV (reference sequence). V lost 3 bases to trimming and J lost 0 bases, with 15 bases between them. This CDR3 spans 18 amino acids. This chain's CDR3 is CASSLGSGWSSGANVLTF. The CDR3 DNA follows: TGTGCCAGCAGTTTGGGCAGCGGCTGGTCCTCTGGGGCCAACGTCCTGACTTTC.

The V gene is TRBV6-5, the J gene TRBJ2-1; TRBD1 matches at 8 bases. The V gene's germline CDR1 is MNHEY and CDR2 SVGAGI. The CDR3 length is 15 residues. V lost 4 bases, J lost 10 bases, and 12 bases stayed unmatched. CDR3 in amino acids: CASSSGQGPSLEQFF. DNA of the CDR3: TGTGCCAGCAGTTCCGGACAGGGCCCGTCATTGGAGCAGTTCTTC.

This clone has just one count. This chain links TRBV6-5 with TRBJ2-7; a weak D match, TRBD2 (6 bases). Germline V gives CDR1 MNHEY, CDR2 SVGAGI. The length of the CDR3 is 15 residues. V lost 4 bases, J lost 0 bases, and 13 bases lay in between. CDR3 nucleotide sequence: TGTGCCAGCAGTTCACCTTCTAGCGCCTCCTACGAGCAGTACTTC. Protein sequence: CASSSPSSASYEQYF.

On this clone itself: The sample holds other DNA sequences that translate to the same CDR3. Here the CDR3 reads CASSQDRETQYF. The CDR3 DNA reads TGCGCCAGCAGCCAAGATCGAGAGACCCAGTACTTC. The chain combines TRBV4-1 with TRBJ2-5; D uncertain. With 0 bases removed from V and 4 bases from J, the gap between germline ends came to 3 bases. The CDR3 contains 12 residues. Germline V gene lookup returns CDR1 MGHRA and CDR2 YSYEKL.

This chain connects TRBV27 to TRBJ2-7; no definite D call. V was shortened by 10 bases and J by 3 bases, with 19 bases between the two germline ends. This CDR3 contains 14 residues. Germline loops: CDR1 MNHEY, CDR2 SMNVEV (reference sequence). DNA for the CDR3: TGTGCCACGAAAACCCACCCGTCTATCTACGAGCAGTACTTC. This sequence encodes CATKTHPSIYEQYF.

CDR3 nucleotide sequence: TGCAGTGCTCCGACTAGAGGTGAGCAGTTCTTC. This codes for CSAPTRGEQFF. This chain joins TRBV20-1 and TRBJ2-1; D is perhaps TRBD2 (6 bases). Germline V lookup: CDR1 DFQATT, CDR2 SNEGSKA (reference sequence). The length of the CDR3 is 11 residues. V was pared by 5 bases and J by 9 bases, with 11 bases between.

The CDR3 region has the DNA TGCGCCAGCAGCCCGGGACAGGGTGTCGGCACTGAAGCTTTCTTT. The encoded protein is CASSPGQGVGTEAFF. The chain combines TRBV4-3 with TRBJ1-1; the match to TRBD1 covers 9 bases. The CDR3 is made up of 15 amino acids. J was trimmed by 4 bases and V by 4 bases; bases with no gene match: 7. Germline-derived CDR1 and CDR2 are LGHNA and YSLEER.

V usage is TRBV9 and J usage is TRBJ1-1; a weak D match, TRBD1 (6 bases). The V and J ends lost 4 bases and 5 bases respectively, with 18 bases between them. The CDR3 has 15 residues. Germline V gives CDR1 SGDLS, CDR2 YYNGEE. The CDR3 coding sequence is TGTGCCAGCAGCCATGGTCAGGGGTCGTGGACTGAAGCTTTCTTT. It codes for CASSHGQGSWTEAFF.

The chain employs TRBV27 and TRBJ1-1; D unresolved. This CDR3 spans 13 amino acids. The ends were cut back, 5 bases at V and 4 bases at J, with 11 bases in the middle. Germline V gene lookup returns CDR1 MNHEY and CDR2 SMNVEV (reference sequence). CDR3 nucleotide sequence: TGTGCCAGCAGTAGTAGGAGTAGCACTGAAGCTTTCTTT. Translated: CASSSRSSTEAFF.